What follows describes a single T cell receptor beta chain. Its target is not known. MiXCR, run by TCRdb on the reads, gives a single entry per CDR3 protein. The sample lists 570,000 or so distinct CDR3 sequences; around 40% were seen once. These data come from a study of T cell repertoires in cytomegalovirus infection. Turning to the study itself: Both recently identified HLA-C-restricted and well-studied HLA-B-restricted CMV epitopes were used in the study. Indications came from public TCR beta signatures; they pointed to CMV infection and to a matching HLA type.

Study-level findings and limits: Ex vivo, HLA-C-restricted CMV-specific TCR beta clonotypes prevailed over the rest of the response. Individuals carrying CMV plus the relevant HLA were identified by cumulative frequency of public TCR beta families.

Looked up from germline, CDR1 is SGHTA and CDR2 is FQGNSA. This CDR3 is 13 amino acids long. V was shortened by 3 bases and J by 5 bases, with 11 bases between the two germline ends. This TCR was sampled from a human donor in good health (CMV status not recorded). Some clones in this sample may be carry-over from other donors' samples. V and J are TRBV7-2 and TRBJ2-7; D may match TRBD1 or TRBD2 (6 bases each). This specimen was cultured PBMCs, taken from culture after CMV antigen stimulation. CDR3 in DNA: TGTGCCAGCAGCTTCACGGGGGCCCACGAGCAGTACTTC. It yields the protein CASSFTGAHEQYF.